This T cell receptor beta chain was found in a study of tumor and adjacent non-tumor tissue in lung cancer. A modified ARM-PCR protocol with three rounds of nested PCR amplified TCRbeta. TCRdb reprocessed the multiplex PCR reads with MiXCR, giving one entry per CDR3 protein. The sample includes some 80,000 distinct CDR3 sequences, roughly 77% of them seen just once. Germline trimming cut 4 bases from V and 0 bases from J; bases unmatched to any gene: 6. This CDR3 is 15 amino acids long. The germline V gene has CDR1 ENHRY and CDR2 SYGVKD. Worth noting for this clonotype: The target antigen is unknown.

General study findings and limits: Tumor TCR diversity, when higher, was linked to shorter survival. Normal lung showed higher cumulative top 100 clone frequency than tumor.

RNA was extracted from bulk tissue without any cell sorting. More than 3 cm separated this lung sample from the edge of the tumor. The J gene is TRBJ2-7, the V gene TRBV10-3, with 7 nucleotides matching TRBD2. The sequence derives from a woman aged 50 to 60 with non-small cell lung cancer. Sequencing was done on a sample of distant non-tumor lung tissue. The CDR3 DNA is TGTGCCATCAGTGTTGGTTCTAGCGGCTCCTACGAGCAGTACTTC. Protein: CAISVGSSGSYEQYF.